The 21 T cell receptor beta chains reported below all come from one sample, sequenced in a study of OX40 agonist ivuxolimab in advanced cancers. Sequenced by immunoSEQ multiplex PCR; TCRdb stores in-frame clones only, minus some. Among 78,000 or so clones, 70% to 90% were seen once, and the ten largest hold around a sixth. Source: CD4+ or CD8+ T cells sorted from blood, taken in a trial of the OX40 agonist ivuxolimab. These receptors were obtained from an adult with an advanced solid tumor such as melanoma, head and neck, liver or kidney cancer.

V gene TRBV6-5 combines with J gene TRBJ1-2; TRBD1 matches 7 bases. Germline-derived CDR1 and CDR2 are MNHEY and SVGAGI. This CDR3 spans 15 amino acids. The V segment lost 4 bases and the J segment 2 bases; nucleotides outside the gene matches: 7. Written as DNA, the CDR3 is TGTGCCAGCAGTTCGACAGGGATTTGGAACTATGGCTACACCTTC. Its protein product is CASSSTGIWNYGYTF.

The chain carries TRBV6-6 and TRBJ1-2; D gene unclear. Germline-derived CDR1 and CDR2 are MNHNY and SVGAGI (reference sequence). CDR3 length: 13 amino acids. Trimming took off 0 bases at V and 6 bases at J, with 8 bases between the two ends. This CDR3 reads CASSYSFSDGYTF. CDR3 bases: TGTGCCAGCAGTTACTCCTTCTCGGATGGCTACACCTTC.

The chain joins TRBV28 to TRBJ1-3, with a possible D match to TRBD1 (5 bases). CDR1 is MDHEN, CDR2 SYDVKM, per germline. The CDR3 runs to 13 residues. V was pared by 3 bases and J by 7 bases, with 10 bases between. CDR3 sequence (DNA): TGTGCCAGCAGTTTTGGGGCCGCTAACACCATATATTTT. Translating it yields CASSFGAANTIYF.

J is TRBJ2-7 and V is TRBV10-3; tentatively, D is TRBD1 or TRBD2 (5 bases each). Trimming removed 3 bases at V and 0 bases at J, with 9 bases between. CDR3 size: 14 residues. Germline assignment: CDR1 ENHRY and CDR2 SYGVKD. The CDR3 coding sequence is TGTGCCATCAGTGACCGGGACCACTCCTACGAGCAGTACTTC. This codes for CAISDRDHSYEQYF.

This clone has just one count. Written as DNA, the CDR3 is TGTGCCAGCAGCCCCCCCGCCAATGAGCAGTTCTTC. As protein: CASSPPANEQFF. The chain combines TRBV11-2 with TRBJ2-1; D gene ambiguous. Germline lookup yields CDR1 SGHAT and CDR2 FQNNGV. The CDR3 sequence is 12 residues long. V was shortened by 5 bases and J by 6 bases, with 8 bases between the two germline ends.

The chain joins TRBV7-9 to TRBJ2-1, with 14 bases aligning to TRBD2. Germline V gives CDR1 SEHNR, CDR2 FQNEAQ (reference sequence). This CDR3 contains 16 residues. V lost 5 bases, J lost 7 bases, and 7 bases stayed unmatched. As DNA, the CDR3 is TGTGCCAGCAGCCCGGGTGGGACTAGCGGGAGAAATGAGCAGTTCTTC. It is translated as CASSPGGTSGRNEQFF.

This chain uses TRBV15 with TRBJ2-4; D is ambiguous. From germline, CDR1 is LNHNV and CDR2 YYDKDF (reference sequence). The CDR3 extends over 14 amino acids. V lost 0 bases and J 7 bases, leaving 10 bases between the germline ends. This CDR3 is CATSRELGWNIQYF. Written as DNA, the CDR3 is TGTGCCACCAGCAGAGAATTGGGATGGAACATTCAGTACTTC.

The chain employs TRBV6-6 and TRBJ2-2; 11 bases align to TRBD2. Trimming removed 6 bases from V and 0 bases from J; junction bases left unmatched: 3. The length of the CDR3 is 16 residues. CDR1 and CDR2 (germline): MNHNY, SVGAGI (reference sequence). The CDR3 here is CASSPSGRTNTGELFF. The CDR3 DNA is TGTGCCAGCAGCCCTAGCGGGAGGACGAACACCGGGGAGCTGTTTTTT.

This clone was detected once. The CDR3 is CSVVPREGHTDTQYF. The CDR3 nucleotides are TGCAGCGTTGTCCCCCGGGAGGGACACACAGATACGCAGTATTTT. The genes are TRBV29-1 and TRBJ2-3, with 8 bases identical to TRBD2. Germline V gene sequence: CDR1 SQVTM, CDR2 ANQGSEA. The CDR3 contains 15 residues. The J segment lost 2 bases and the V segment lost 4 bases, leaving 8 bases of the junction unmatched.

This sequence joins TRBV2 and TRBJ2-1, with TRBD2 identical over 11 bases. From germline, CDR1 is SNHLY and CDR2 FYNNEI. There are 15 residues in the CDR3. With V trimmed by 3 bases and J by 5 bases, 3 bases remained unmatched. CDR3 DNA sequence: TGTGCCAGCAGTGAGGGACTAGCGGAGAACAATGAGCAGTTCTTC. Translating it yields CASSEGLAENNEQFF.

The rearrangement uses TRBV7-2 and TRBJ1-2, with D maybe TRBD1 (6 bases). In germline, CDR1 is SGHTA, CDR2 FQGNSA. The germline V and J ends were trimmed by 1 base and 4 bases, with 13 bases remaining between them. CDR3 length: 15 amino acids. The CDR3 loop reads CASSLVRGQGYGYTF. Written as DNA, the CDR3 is TGTGCCAGCAGCTTAGTCAGGGGCCAAGGCTATGGCTACACCTTC.

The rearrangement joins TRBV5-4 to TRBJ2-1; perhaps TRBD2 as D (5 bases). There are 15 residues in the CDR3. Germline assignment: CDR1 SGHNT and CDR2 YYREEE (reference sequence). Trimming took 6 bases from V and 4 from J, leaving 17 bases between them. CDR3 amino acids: CASIQDSSNYNEQFF. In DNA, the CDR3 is TGTGCCAGCATCCAGGACTCCTCGAATTACAATGAGCAGTTCTTC. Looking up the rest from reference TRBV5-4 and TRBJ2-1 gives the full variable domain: ETGVTQSPTHLIKTRGQQVTLRCSSQSGHNTVSWYQQALGQGPQFIFQYYREEENGRGNFPPRFSGLQFPNYSSELNVNALELDDSALYLCASIQDSSNYNEQFFGPGTRLTVL.

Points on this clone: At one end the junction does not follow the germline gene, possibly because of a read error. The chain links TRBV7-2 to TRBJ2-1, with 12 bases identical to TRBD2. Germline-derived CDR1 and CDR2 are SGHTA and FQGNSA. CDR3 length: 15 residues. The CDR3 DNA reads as TGTGCCAGCAGCCTAGCGGGAGGGATCTACAATGAGCAGTTCTTC. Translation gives CASSLAGGIYNEQFF. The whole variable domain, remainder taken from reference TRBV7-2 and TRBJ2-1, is GAGVSQSPSNKVTEKGKDVELRCDPISGHTALYWYRQSLGQGLEFLIYFQGNSAPDKSGLPSDRFSAERTGGSVSTLTIQRTQQEDSAVYLCASSLAGGIYNEQFFGPGTRLTVL.

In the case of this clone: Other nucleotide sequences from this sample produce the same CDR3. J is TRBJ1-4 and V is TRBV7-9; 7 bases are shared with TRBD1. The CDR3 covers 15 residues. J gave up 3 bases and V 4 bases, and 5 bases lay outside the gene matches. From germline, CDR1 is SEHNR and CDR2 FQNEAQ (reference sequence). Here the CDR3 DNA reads TGTGCCAGCAGCTCAGGGGGGGTAGCTAATGAAAAACTGTTTTTT. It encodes CASSSGGVANEKLFF.

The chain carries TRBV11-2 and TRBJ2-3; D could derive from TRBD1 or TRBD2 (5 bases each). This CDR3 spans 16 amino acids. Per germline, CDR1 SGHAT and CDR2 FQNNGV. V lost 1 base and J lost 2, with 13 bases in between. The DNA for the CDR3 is TGTGCCAGCAGCTTAGGGGCCGGGACGGACACAGATACGCAGTATTTT. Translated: CASSLGAGTDTDTQYF.

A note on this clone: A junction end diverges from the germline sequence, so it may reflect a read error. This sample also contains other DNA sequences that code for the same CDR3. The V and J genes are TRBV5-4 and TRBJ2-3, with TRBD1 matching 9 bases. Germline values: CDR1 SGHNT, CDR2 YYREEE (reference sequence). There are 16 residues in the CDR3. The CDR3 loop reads CASSRDRVVRTDTQYF. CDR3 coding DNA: TGTGCCAGCAGCCGGGACAGGGTTGTTCGGACAGATACGCAATATTTT.

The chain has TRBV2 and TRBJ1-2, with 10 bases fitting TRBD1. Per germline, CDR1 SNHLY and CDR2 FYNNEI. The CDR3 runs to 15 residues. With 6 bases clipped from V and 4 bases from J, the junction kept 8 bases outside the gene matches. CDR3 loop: CASRDDRGPRYGYTF. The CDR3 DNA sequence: TGTGCCAGCAGAGACGACAGGGGGCCTCGCTATGGCTACACCTTC.

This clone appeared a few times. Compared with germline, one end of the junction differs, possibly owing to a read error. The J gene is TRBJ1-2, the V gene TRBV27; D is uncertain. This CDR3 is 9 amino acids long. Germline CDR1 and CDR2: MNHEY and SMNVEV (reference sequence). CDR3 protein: CASSPSEPF. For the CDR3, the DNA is TGTGCCAGCAGTCCATCGGAGCCCTTC.

The CDR3 sequence is CASSDGGTGDQPQHF. The CDR3 bases are TGTGCCAGCAGTGACGGCGGGACAGGAGATCAGCCCCAGCATTTT. The chain joins TRBV28 to TRBJ1-5, with TRBD1 matching over 8 bases. CDR3 size: 15 residues. Germline CDR1 MDHEN, CDR2 SYDVKM. The V and J ends lost 5 bases and 5 bases, in that order; junction bases with no gene match: 8.

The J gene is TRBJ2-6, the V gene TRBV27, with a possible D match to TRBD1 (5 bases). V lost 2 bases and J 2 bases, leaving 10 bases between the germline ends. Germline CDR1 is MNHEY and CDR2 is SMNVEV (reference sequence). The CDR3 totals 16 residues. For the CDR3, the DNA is TGTGCCAGCAGTTTAAAGGGCAGGGCTGGGGCCAACGTCCTGACTTTC. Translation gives CASSLKGRAGANVLTF.

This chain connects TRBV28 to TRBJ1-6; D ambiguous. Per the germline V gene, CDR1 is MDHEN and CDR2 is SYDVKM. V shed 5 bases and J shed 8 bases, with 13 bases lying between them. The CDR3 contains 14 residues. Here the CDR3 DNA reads TGTGCCAGCAGTCAAGGACCGGGCGATTCACCCCTCCACTTT. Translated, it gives CASSQGPGDSPLHF.